These T cell receptor beta chains were read from a single sample in a study of blood T cell repertoires in COVID-19. Repertoires were generated with immunoSEQ multiplex PCR, while TCRdb's copy carries only in-frame clones and drops some. In the table there are approximately 110,000 clones, approximately 86% of which are singletons. The sample taken for sequencing was peripheral blood. The receptors were sampled from a woman aged 50 to 60 with active or convalescent COVID-19. Each CDR3 is given with its conserved first and last residue. Each record gives: CDR3 protein, CDR3 DNA, clone size, CDR3 length, J gene, D gene, V gene. A D gene is named only where the DNA matches it firmly. Where a row states a size, it is once, few, many or the class of an expanded clone; other rows omit it.

cdr3_aa: CASSQFATSFDEQFF
cdr3_nt: TGTGCCAGCAGCCAATTCGCTACTAGTTTCGATGAGCAGTTCTTC
clone_size: -
cdr3_length: 15
j_call: TRBJ2-1
d_call: -
v_call: TRBV14

cdr3_aa: CASSLGQPRRGNTIYF
cdr3_nt: TGTGCCAGCAGCTTAGGACAGCCTCGCCGAGGAAACACCATATATTTT
clone_size: -
cdr3_length: 16
j_call: TRBJ1-3
d_call: -
v_call: TRBV7-6

cdr3_aa: CASSPGVYNEQFF
cdr3_nt: TGTGCCAGCAGTCCCGGGGTCTACAATGAGCAGTTCTTC
clone_size: -
cdr3_length: 13
j_call: TRBJ2-1
d_call: -
v_call: TRBV27

cdr3_aa: CASDSNEAFF
cdr3_nt: TGTGCCAGCGACTCAAATGAAGCTTTCTTT
clone_size: -
cdr3_length: 10
j_call: TRBJ1-1
d_call: -
v_call: TRBV4-2

cdr3_aa: CSVEGPRRQGVTEAFF
cdr3_nt: TGCAGCGTTGAAGGACCCCGAAGACAGGGAGTGACTGAAGCTTTCTTT
clone_size: -
cdr3_length: 16
j_call: TRBJ1-1
d_call: TRBD1
v_call: TRBV29-1

cdr3_aa: CASRPGTGLFYEQYF
cdr3_nt: TGCGCCAGCAGACCCGGGACAGGGCTGTTCTACGAGCAGTACTTC
clone_size: -
cdr3_length: 15
j_call: TRBJ2-7
d_call: TRBD1
v_call: TRBV4-1

cdr3_aa: CASTTPGGTDTQYF
cdr3_nt: TGTGCCAGCACCACCCCCGGAGGGACAGATACGCAGTATTTT
clone_size: -
cdr3_length: 14
j_call: TRBJ2-3
d_call: -
v_call: TRBV6-5

cdr3_aa: CASSDRESNTEAFF
cdr3_nt: TGTGCCAGCAGTGACAGGGAATCGAACACTGAAGCTTTCTTT
clone_size: -
cdr3_length: 14
j_call: TRBJ1-1
d_call: TRBD1
v_call: TRBV5-4

cdr3_aa: CAISEQGGDEKLFF
cdr3_nt: TGTGCCATCAGTGAACAGGGAGGGGATGAAAAACTGTTTTTT
clone_size: -
cdr3_length: 14
j_call: TRBJ1-4
d_call: -
v_call: TRBV10-3

cdr3_aa: CASTAAGKFSGNTIYF
cdr3_nt: TGTGCCAGCACCGCGGCGGGGAAATTCTCTGGAAACACCATATATTTT
clone_size: few
cdr3_length: 16
j_call: TRBJ1-3
d_call: -
v_call: TRBV6-6

cdr3_aa: CATQPSGRRNEQFF
cdr3_nt: TGTGCCACGCAACCTAGCGGGAGGCGCAATGAGCAGTTCTTC
clone_size: -
cdr3_length: 14
j_call: TRBJ2-1
d_call: TRBD2
v_call: TRBV10-3

cdr3_aa: CASSIFDRGPNYEQYF
cdr3_nt: TGTGCCAGCAGCATATTCGACAGGGGGCCCAACTACGAGCAGTACTTC
clone_size: -
cdr3_length: 16
j_call: TRBJ2-7
d_call: -
v_call: TRBV21-1

cdr3_aa: CASSGDTEAFF
cdr3_nt: TGCGCCAGCTCAGGGGACACTGAAGCTTTCTTT
clone_size: -
cdr3_length: 11
j_call: TRBJ1-1
d_call: -
v_call: TRBV5-1

cdr3_aa: CASSQGPLEQYF
cdr3_nt: TGCGCCAGCAGCCAAGGTCCCCTAGAGCAGTACTTC
clone_size: -
cdr3_length: 12
j_call: TRBJ2-7
d_call: -
v_call: TRBV4-1

cdr3_aa: CASSPENSGNTIYF
cdr3_nt: TGTGCCAGCTCGCCGGAGAACTCTGGAAACACCATATATTTT
clone_size: -
cdr3_length: 14
j_call: TRBJ1-3
d_call: -
v_call: TRBV18

cdr3_aa: CATSPSGFDPSDGYTF
cdr3_nt: TGTGCCACCTCCCCCTCCGGCTTCGACCCGAGCGATGGCTACACCTTC
clone_size: -
cdr3_length: 16
j_call: TRBJ1-2
d_call: -
v_call: TRBV24-1

cdr3_aa: CASSSLGLQDSQTQYF
cdr3_nt: TGTGCCAGCAGTTCCCTGGGACTTCAAGATAGCCAGACCCAGTACTTC
clone_size: -
cdr3_length: 16
j_call: TRBJ2-5
d_call: -
v_call: TRBV6-5

cdr3_aa: CASSVQGAQEKLFF
cdr3_nt: TGTGCCAGTAGTGTACAGGGGGCGCAGGAAAAACTGTTTTTT
clone_size: -
cdr3_length: 14
j_call: TRBJ1-4
d_call: TRBD1
v_call: TRBV19

cdr3_aa: CASSSGQLMNQPQHF
cdr3_nt: TGTGCCAGCAGCTCAGGACAGTTAATGAATCAGCCCCAGCATTTT
clone_size: -
cdr3_length: 15
j_call: TRBJ1-5
d_call: -
v_call: TRBV6-2/TRBV6-3

cdr3_aa: CASSVTSNTGELFF
cdr3_nt: TGTGCCAGCAGCGTGACATCGAACACCGGGGAGCTGTTTTTT
clone_size: -
cdr3_length: 14
j_call: TRBJ2-2
d_call: -
v_call: TRBV9

cdr3_aa: CASSSFGEGVADTQYF
cdr3_nt: TGTGCCAGCAGTTCCTTTGGGGAGGGAGTTGCAGATACGCAGTATTTT
clone_size: -
cdr3_length: 16
j_call: TRBJ2-3
d_call: TRBD2
v_call: TRBV28

cdr3_aa: CASRGSGRYEQFF
cdr3_nt: TGTGCCAGCAGGGGGTCGGGGAGGTATGAGCAGTTCTTC
clone_size: -
cdr3_length: 13
j_call: TRBJ2-1
d_call: -
v_call: TRBV6-5

cdr3_aa: CASRTTGAYEQYF
cdr3_nt: TGTGCCAGCCGGACCACAGGGGCATACGAGCAGTACTTC
clone_size: -
cdr3_length: 13
j_call: TRBJ2-7
d_call: TRBD1
v_call: TRBV28

cdr3_aa: CASSPEFGREQFF
cdr3_nt: TGTGCCAGCAGCCCTGAGTTTGGTCGTGAGCAGTTCTTC
clone_size: -
cdr3_length: 13
j_call: TRBJ2-1
d_call: -
v_call: TRBV7-9

cdr3_aa: CASSRGLNTEAFF
cdr3_nt: TGTGCCAGCAGTCGGGGGTTGAACACTGAAGCTTTCTTT
clone_size: -
cdr3_length: 13
j_call: TRBJ1-1
d_call: -
v_call: TRBV7-9

cdr3_aa: CASSYTTDGNYTEAFF
cdr3_nt: TGTGCCAGCAGTTACACGACAGACGGTAATTACACTGAAGCTTTCTTT
clone_size: -
cdr3_length: 16
j_call: TRBJ1-1
d_call: -
v_call: TRBV11-2

cdr3_aa: CASSHPRAAVYGYTF
cdr3_nt: TGTGCCAGCAGTCACCCTCGGGCAGCGGTCTATGGCTACACCTTC
clone_size: -
cdr3_length: 15
j_call: TRBJ1-2
d_call: -
v_call: TRBV6-2/TRBV6-3

cdr3_aa: CASSAGLYEQYF
cdr3_nt: TGCGCCAGCAGTGCAGGACTCTACGAGCAGTACTTC
clone_size: -
cdr3_length: 12
j_call: TRBJ2-7
d_call: -
v_call: TRBV10-2

cdr3_aa: CASRGGYSNQPQHF
cdr3_nt: TGTGCCAGCCGGGGGGGGTATAGCAATCAGCCCCAGCATTTT
clone_size: -
cdr3_length: 14
j_call: TRBJ1-5
d_call: -
v_call: TRBV28

cdr3_aa: CASSPSTSATINEQFF
cdr3_nt: TGTGCCAGCTCACCTTCGACTAGCGCGACGATCAATGAGCAGTTCTTC
clone_size: -
cdr3_length: 16
j_call: TRBJ2-1
d_call: TRBD2
v_call: TRBV18

cdr3_aa: CASSRDRDFTEAFF
cdr3_nt: TGTGCCAGCAGCCGGGACAGGGATTTCACTGAAGCTTTCTTT
clone_size: -
cdr3_length: 14
j_call: TRBJ1-1
d_call: TRBD1
v_call: TRBV9

cdr3_aa: CASSLISSGTNTGELFF
cdr3_nt: TGCGCCAGCAGCCTAATCTCTAGCGGGACGAACACCGGGGAGCTGTTTTTT
clone_size: -
cdr3_length: 17
j_call: TRBJ2-2
d_call: TRBD2
v_call: TRBV4-1

cdr3_aa: CASRLAGTDTQYF
cdr3_nt: TGTGCCAGCCGACTAGCGGGAACAGATACGCAGTATTTT
clone_size: once
cdr3_length: 13
j_call: TRBJ2-3
d_call: TRBD2
v_call: TRBV7-3

cdr3_aa: CASSRQGFNSPLHF
cdr3_nt: TGTGCCAGCAGCCGACAGGGGTTTAATTCACCCCTCCACTTT
clone_size: -
cdr3_length: 14
j_call: TRBJ1-6
d_call: TRBD1
v_call: TRBV7-9

cdr3_aa: CASRTLGVQNTEAFF
cdr3_nt: TGTGCAAGTCGCACTCTAGGGGTCCAGAACACTGAAGCTTTCTTT
clone_size: -
cdr3_length: 15
j_call: TRBJ1-1
d_call: -
v_call: TRBV12-2

cdr3_aa: CASSLGWELYNEQFF
cdr3_nt: TGTGCCAGCAGTTTAGGGTGGGAGTTGTACAATGAGCAGTTCTTC
clone_size: -
cdr3_length: 15
j_call: TRBJ2-1
d_call: -
v_call: TRBV27

cdr3_aa: CASSRSGRLFGELFF
cdr3_nt: TGTGCCAGCAGCCGCAGCGGACGGCTTTTCGGGGAGCTGTTTTTT
clone_size: once
cdr3_length: 15
j_call: TRBJ2-2
d_call: -
v_call: TRBV6-5

cdr3_aa: CASSGLVVGEQYF
cdr3_nt: TGTGCCAGCTCGGGTCTAGTAGTCGGCGAGCAGTACTTC
clone_size: -
cdr3_length: 13
j_call: TRBJ2-7
d_call: -
v_call: TRBV6-6

cdr3_aa: CASSEVGSLEQYF
cdr3_nt: TGTGCCAGCAGTGAAGTGGGCTCCCTGGAGCAGTACTTC
clone_size: -
cdr3_length: 13
j_call: TRBJ2-7
d_call: -
v_call: TRBV6-1

cdr3_aa: CASSPDPGLAGGEQYF
cdr3_nt: TGTGCCAGCTCACCGGACCCGGGACTAGCGGGAGGCGAGCAGTACTTC
clone_size: -
cdr3_length: 16
j_call: TRBJ2-7
d_call: TRBD2
v_call: TRBV18

cdr3_aa: CASSMSIGNEQYF
cdr3_nt: TGTGCCAGTAGTATGTCAATCGGTAACGAGCAGTACTTC
clone_size: -
cdr3_length: 13
j_call: TRBJ2-7
d_call: -
v_call: TRBV19

cdr3_aa: CASSRHRQPNTEAFF
cdr3_nt: TGTGCCAGCAGCCGCCACCGACAGCCGAACACTGAAGCTTTCTTT
clone_size: -
cdr3_length: 15
j_call: TRBJ1-1
d_call: -
v_call: TRBV14

cdr3_aa: CASSLEDSSNEKLFF
cdr3_nt: TGTGCCAGCAGCTTAGAGGACAGCAGTAATGAAAAACTGTTTTTT
clone_size: -
cdr3_length: 15
j_call: TRBJ1-4
d_call: -
v_call: TRBV11-2

cdr3_aa: CASSSQGGTEAFF
cdr3_nt: TGTGCCAGCAGCTCACAGGGGGGGACTGAAGCTTTCTTT
clone_size: -
cdr3_length: 13
j_call: TRBJ1-1
d_call: TRBD1
v_call: TRBV7-2

cdr3_aa: CSVGGVTYEQYF
cdr3_nt: TGCAGCGTTGGGGGCGTCACCTACGAGCAGTACTTC
clone_size: once
cdr3_length: 12
j_call: TRBJ2-7
d_call: -
v_call: TRBV29-1

cdr3_aa: CASSYSTGLRGPQHF
cdr3_nt: TGTGCCAGCAGTTACTCGACCGGATTAAGGGGGCCCCAGCATTTT
clone_size: -
cdr3_length: 15
j_call: TRBJ1-5
d_call: -
v_call: TRBV6-2/TRBV6-3

cdr3_aa: CASRDGVKVF
cdr3_nt: TGTGCCAGCAGAGACGGGGTTAAGGTCTTT
clone_size: once
cdr3_length: 10
j_call: TRBJ1-1
d_call: -
v_call: TRBV28

cdr3_aa: CASSASGGGQGQYF
cdr3_nt: TGTGCTAGTTCGGCCTCGGGAGGGGGTCAGGGCCAGTACTTC
clone_size: once
cdr3_length: 14
j_call: TRBJ2-5
d_call: TRBD2
v_call: TRBV12-5

cdr3_aa: CASSEIQAGETQYF
cdr3_nt: TGCGCCAGCAGTGAGATCCAAGCAGGCGAGACCCAGTACTTC
clone_size: -
cdr3_length: 14
j_call: TRBJ2-5
d_call: -
v_call: TRBV10-2

cdr3_aa: CASSGSYNEQFF
cdr3_nt: TGTGCCAGCTCGGGCTCCTACAATGAGCAGTTCTTC
clone_size: -
cdr3_length: 12
j_call: TRBJ2-1
d_call: -
v_call: TRBV9

cdr3_aa: CASSQDSSSNQPQHF
cdr3_nt: TGTGCCAGCAGCCAAGATAGCAGTTCCAATCAGCCCCAGCATTTT
clone_size: -
cdr3_length: 15
j_call: TRBJ1-5
d_call: -
v_call: TRBV3-1/TRBV3-2

cdr3_aa: CASSSGQGYSNEQFF
cdr3_nt: TGTGCCAGCAGCTCGGGACAGGGATATTCCAATGAGCAGTTCTTC
clone_size: few
cdr3_length: 15
j_call: TRBJ2-1
d_call: TRBD1
v_call: TRBV5-4

cdr3_aa: CASSRIETSGFYNEQFF
cdr3_nt: TGTGCCAGCAGCAGAATTGAGACTAGCGGGTTCTACAATGAGCAGTTCTTC
clone_size: -
cdr3_length: 17
j_call: TRBJ2-1
d_call: TRBD2
v_call: TRBV5-6

cdr3_aa: CASSAQGLSGNTIYF
cdr3_nt: TGTGCCAGCAGCGCTCAGGGGCTCTCTGGAAACACCATATATTTT
clone_size: -
cdr3_length: 15
j_call: TRBJ1-3
d_call: -
v_call: TRBV7-2

cdr3_aa: CASSRTEPIAKNIQYF
cdr3_nt: TGTGCCAGTAGTAGGACAGAGCCCATAGCCAAAAACATTCAGTACTTC
clone_size: -
cdr3_length: 16
j_call: TRBJ2-4
d_call: -
v_call: TRBV19

cdr3_aa: CASSPSGTQYF
cdr3_nt: TGTGCCAGCAGTCCCTCGGGGACCCAGTACTTC
clone_size: -
cdr3_length: 11
j_call: TRBJ2-5
d_call: -
v_call: TRBV12-3/TRBV12-4